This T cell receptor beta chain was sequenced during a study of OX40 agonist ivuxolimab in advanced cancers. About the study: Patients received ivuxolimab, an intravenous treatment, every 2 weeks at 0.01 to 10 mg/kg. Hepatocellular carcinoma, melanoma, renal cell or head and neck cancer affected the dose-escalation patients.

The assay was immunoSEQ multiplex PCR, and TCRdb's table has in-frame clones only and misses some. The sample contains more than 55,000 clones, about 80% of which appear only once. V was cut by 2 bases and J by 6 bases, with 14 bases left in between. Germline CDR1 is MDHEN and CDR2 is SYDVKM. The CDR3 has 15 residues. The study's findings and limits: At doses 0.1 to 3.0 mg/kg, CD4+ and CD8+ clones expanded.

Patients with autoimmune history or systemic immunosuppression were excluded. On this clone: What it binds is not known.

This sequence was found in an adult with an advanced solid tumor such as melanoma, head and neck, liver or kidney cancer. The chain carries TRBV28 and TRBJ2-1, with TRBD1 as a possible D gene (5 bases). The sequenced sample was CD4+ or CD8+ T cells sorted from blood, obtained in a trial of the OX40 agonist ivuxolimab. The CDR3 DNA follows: TGTGCCAGCAGTTTAGCCTCAGGGTCCCCCAATGAGCAGTTCTTC. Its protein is CASSLASGSPNEQFF.